The 7 T cell receptor beta chains presented below share a single source sample, sequenced in a study of blood T cell repertoires in COVID-19. The table came from immunoSEQ multiplex PCR; TCRdb's copy has only in-frame clones and leaves some out. There are roughly 320,000 clones in the sample; more than 75% occur only once, and roughly 1.3% lies in the top ten. Specimen: peripheral blood. The receptors were sampled from a man aged 65 to 85 with acute or convalescent COVID-19.

The chain carries TRBV15 and TRBJ1-3; possible D gene TRBD1, 6 bases. Trimming left V 8 bases short and J 3 bases short, with 14 bases between. The CDR3 sequence is 14 residues long. CDR1 and CDR2 (germline): LNHNV, YYDKDF (reference sequence). The CDR3 DNA is TGTGCCACCGGCGGGGGGGCGCTTGGAAACACCATATATTTT. It specifies CATGGGALGNTIYF.

The genes are TRBV5-1 and TRBJ1-1; D gene unclear. The CDR3 is 16 amino acids. Trimming cost V 0 bases and J 0 bases, with 12 bases left between them. Germline assignment: CDR1 SGHRS and CDR2 YFSETQ. The CDR3 loop reads CASSLAERSMNTEAFF. The CDR3 DNA is TGCGCCAGCAGCTTGGCCGAAAGGAGCATGAACACTGAAGCTTTCTTT.

The chain employs TRBV28 and TRBJ2-7; 7 nucleotides agree with TRBD2. V lost 5 bases, J lost 1 base, and 5 bases stayed unmatched. Per germline, CDR1 MDHEN and CDR2 SYDVKM. CDR3 length: 14 amino acids. The CDR3: CASSPPGLSYEQYF. The CDR3 DNA sequence: TGTGCCAGCAGTCCCCCGGGACTATCCTACGAGCAGTACTTC.

This chain joins TRBV7-2 and TRBJ1-3; D is perhaps TRBD1 (5 bases). Trimming pared 6 bases from V and 2 bases from J, leaving 11 bases between. The CDR3 is made up of 14 amino acids. Germline V gives CDR1 SGHTA, CDR2 FQGNSA. Here the CDR3 reads CASSTGLPGNTIYF. DNA for the CDR3: TGTGCCAGCAGTACAGGACTACCTGGAAACACCATATATTTT.

This clone appeared a few times. This rearrangement joins TRBV19 to TRBJ1-2, with 8 bases aligning to TRBD1. CDR3 length: 13 residues. J gave up 6 bases and V 7 bases, and 7 bases lay outside the gene matches. Germline CDR1 is LNHDA and CDR2 is SQIVND (reference sequence). CDR3 protein: CASTPDRGNGYTF. DNA for the CDR3: TGTGCCAGTACCCCCGACAGGGGTAATGGCTACACCTTC.

The rearrangement joins TRBV7-8 to TRBJ2-5, with a tentative D call TRBD2 (6 bases). The CDR3 is made up of 14 amino acids. Germline V gene sequence: CDR1 SGHVS, CDR2 FQNEAQ. Trimming cost V 3 bases and J 4 bases, with 12 bases left between them. The CDR3 DNA sequence: TGTGCCAGCAGCTTCCGGACTATTCGAGAGACCCAGTACTTC. This gives the protein CASSFRTIRETQYF.

Remarks on this clone: Other DNA sequences of this sample code for an identical CDR3. The chain uses TRBV5-1 and TRBJ1-1; D not certain. Germline CDR1 is SGHRS and CDR2 is YFSETQ. The CDR3 runs to 14 residues. Deletions cut 0 bases from V and 1 base from J, with 7 bases between. The CDR3 nucleotides read TGCGCCAGCAGCTTGGGGACTGGGAACACTGAAGCTTTCTTT. Encoded protein: CASSLGTGNTEAFF. Based on the CDR3 plus reference TRBV5-1 and TRBJ1-1, the full variable domain is KAGVTQTPRYLIKTRGQQVTLSCSPISGHRSVSWYQQTPGQGLQFLFEYFSETQRNKGNFPGRFSGRQFSNSRSEMNVSTLELGDSALYLCASSLGTGNTEAFFGQGTRLTVV.